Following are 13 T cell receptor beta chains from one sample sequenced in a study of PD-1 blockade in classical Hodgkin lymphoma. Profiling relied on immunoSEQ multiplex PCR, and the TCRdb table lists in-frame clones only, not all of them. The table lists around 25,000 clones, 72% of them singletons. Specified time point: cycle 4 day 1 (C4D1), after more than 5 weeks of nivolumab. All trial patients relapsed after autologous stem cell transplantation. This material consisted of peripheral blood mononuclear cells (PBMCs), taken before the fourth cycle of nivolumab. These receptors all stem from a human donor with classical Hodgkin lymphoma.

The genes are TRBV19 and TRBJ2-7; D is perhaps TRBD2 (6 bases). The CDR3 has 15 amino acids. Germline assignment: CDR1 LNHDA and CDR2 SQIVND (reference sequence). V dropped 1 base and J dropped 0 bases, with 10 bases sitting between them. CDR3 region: CASSIGAGSSYEQYF. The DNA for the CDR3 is TGTGCCAGTAGTATAGGGGCGGGGAGCTCCTACGAGCAGTACTTC.

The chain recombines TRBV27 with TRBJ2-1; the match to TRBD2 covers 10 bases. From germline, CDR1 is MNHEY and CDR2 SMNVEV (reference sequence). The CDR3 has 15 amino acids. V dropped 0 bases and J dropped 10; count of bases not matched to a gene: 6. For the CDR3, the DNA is TGTGCCAGCAGTTTATCGCTAGCGGGGGTGGGAGAGCAGTTCTTC. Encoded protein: CASSLSLAGVGEQFF.

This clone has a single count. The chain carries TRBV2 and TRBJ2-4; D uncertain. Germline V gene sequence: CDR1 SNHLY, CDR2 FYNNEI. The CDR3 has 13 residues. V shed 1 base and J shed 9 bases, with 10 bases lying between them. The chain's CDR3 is CASSEDYLGIQYF. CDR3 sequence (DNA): TGTGCCAGCAGTGAAGACTACTTGGGCATTCAGTACTTC. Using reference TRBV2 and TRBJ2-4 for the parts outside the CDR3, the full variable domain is EPEVTQTPSHQVTQMGQEVILRCVPISNHLYFYWYRQILGQKVEFLVSFYNNEISEKSEIFDDQFSVERPDGSNFTLKIRSTKLEDSAMYFCASSEDYLGIQYFGAGTRLSVL.

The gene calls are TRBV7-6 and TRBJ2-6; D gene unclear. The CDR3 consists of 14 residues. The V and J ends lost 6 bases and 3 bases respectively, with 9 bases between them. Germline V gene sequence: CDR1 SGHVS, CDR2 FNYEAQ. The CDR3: CASRGPFGANVLTF. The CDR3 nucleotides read TGTGCCAGCAGAGGGCCTTTTGGGGCCAACGTCCTGACTTTC.

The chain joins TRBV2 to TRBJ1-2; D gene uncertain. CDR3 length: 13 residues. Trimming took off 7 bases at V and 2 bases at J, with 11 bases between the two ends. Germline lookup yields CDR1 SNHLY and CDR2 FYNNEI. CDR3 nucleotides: TGTGCCAGCAAGCTACAGTTGAACTATGGCTACACCTTC. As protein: CASKLQLNYGYTF. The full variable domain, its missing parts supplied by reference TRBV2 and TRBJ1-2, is EPEVTQTPSHQVTQMGQEVILRCVPISNHLYFYWYRQILGQKVEFLVSFYNNEISEKSEIFDDQFSVERPDGSNFTLKIRSTKLEDSAMYFCASKLQLNYGYTFGSGTRLTVV.

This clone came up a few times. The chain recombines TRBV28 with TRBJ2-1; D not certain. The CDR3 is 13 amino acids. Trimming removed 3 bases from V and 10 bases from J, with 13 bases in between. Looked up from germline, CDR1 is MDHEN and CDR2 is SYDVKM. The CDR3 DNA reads TGTGCCAGCAGTTTGACCACCCCGATCGAGCAGTTCTTC. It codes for CASSLTTPIEQFF.

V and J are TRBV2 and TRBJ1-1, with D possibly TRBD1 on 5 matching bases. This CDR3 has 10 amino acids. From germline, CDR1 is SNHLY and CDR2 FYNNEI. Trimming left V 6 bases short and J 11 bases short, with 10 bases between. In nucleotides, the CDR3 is TGTGCCAGCAGGGACACCCGCGCTTTCTTT. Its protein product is CASRDTRAFF. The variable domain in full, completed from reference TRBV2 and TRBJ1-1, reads EPEVTQTPSHQVTQMGQEVILRCVPISNHLYFYWYRQILGQKVEFLVSFYNNEISEKSEIFDDQFSVERPDGSNFTLKIRSTKLEDSAMYFCASRDTRAFFGQGTRLTVV.

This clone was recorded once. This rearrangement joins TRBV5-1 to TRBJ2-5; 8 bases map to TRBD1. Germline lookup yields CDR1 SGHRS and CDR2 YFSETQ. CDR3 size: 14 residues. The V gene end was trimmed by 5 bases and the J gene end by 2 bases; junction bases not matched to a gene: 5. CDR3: CASRSGQVQETQYF. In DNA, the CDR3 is TGCGCCAGCAGGTCGGGACAGGTACAAGAGACCCAGTACTTC.

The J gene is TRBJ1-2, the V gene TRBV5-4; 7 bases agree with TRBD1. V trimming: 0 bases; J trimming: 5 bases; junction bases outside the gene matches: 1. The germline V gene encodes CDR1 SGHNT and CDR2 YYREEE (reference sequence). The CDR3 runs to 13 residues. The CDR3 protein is CASSLVTGYGYTF. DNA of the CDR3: TGTGCCAGCAGCTTGGTGACAGGGTATGGCTACACCTTC. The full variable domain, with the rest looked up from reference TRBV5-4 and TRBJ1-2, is ETGVTQSPTHLIKTRGQQVTLRCSSQSGHNTVSWYQQALGQGPQFIFQYYREEENGRGNFPPRFSGLQFPNYSSELNVNALELDDSALYLCASSLVTGYGYTFGSGTRLTVV.

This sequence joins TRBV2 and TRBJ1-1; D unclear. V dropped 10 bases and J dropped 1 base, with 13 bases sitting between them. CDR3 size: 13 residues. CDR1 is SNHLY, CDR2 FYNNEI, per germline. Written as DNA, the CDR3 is TGTGCCACATTCCTCGATACGAACACTGAAGCTTTCTTT. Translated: CATFLDTNTEAFF.

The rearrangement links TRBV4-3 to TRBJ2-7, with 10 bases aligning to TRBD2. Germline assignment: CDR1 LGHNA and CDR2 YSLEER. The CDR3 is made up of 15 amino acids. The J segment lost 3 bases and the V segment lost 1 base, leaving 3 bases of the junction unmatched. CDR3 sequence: CASSQAWTSGYEQYF. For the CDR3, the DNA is TGCGCCAGCAGCCAAGCTTGGACTAGCGGCTACGAGCAGTACTTC.

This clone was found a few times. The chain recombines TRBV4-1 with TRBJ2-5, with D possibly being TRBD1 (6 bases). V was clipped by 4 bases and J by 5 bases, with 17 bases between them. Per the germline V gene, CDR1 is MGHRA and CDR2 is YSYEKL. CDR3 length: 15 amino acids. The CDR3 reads CASSPRSGASETQYF. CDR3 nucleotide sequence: TGCGCCAGCAGCCCCCGTTCAGGGGCGAGTGAGACCCAGTACTTC.

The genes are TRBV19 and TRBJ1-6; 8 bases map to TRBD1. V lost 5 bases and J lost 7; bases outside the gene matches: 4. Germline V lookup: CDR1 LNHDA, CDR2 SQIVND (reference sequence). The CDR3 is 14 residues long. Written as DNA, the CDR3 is TGTGCCAGTAGTCGACAGGGGCTCAATTCACCCCTCCACTTT. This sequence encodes CASSRQGLNSPLHF.